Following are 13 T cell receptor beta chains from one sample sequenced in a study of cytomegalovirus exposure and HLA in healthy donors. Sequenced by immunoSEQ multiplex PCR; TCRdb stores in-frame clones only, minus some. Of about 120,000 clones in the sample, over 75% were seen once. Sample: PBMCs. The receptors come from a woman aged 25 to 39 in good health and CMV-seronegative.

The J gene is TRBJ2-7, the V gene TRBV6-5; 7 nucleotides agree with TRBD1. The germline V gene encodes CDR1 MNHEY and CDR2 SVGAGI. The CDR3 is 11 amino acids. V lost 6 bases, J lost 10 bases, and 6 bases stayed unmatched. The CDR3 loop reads CASSHRGQQYF. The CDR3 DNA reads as TGTGCCAGCAGCCACAGGGGCCAACAGTACTTC.

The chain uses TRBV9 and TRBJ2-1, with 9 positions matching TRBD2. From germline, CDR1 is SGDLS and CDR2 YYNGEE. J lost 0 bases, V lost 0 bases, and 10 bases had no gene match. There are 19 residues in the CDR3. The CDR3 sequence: CASSVVPAGGLSSYNEQFF. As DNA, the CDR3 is TGTGCCAGCAGCGTAGTTCCAGCGGGGGGACTGAGCTCCTACAATGAGCAGTTCTTC. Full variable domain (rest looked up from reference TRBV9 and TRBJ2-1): DSGVTQTPKHLITATGQRVTLRCSPRSGDLSVYWYQQSLDQGLQFLIQYYNGEERAKGNILERFSAQQFPDLHSELNLSSLELGDSALYFCASSVVPAGGLSSYNEQFFGPGTRLTVL.

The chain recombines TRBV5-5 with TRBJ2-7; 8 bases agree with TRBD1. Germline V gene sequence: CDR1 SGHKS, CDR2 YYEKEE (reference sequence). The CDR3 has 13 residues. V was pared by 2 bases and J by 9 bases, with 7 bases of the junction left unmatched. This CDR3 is CASSFLGDRTQYF. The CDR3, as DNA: TGTGCCAGCAGCTTCCTCGGGGACAGGACGCAGTACTTC.

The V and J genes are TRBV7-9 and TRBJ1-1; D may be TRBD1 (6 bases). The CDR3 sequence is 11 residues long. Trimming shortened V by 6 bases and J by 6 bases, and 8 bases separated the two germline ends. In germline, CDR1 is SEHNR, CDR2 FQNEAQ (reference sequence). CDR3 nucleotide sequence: TGTGCCAGCAGAGGGGGACCTGAAGCTTTCTTT. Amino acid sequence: CASRGGPEAFF.

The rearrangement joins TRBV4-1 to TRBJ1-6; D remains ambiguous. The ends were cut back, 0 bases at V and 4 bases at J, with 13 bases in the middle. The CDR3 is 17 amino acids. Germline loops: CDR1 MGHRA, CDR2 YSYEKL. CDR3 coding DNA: TGCGCCAGCAGCCAAGATCCTCCCGCCGAGTATAATTCACCCCTCCACTTT. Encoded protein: CASSQDPPAEYNSPLHF.

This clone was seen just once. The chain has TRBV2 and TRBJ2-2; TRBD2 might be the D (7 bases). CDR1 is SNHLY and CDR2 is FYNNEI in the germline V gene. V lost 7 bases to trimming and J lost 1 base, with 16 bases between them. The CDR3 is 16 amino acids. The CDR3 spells CASMVRGPGNTGELFF. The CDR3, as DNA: TGTGCCAGCATGGTGCGGGGGCCAGGGAACACCGGGGAGCTGTTTTTT. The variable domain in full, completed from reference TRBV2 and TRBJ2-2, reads EPEVTQTPSHQVTQMGQEVILRCVPISNHLYFYWYRQILGQKVEFLVSFYNNEISEKSEIFDDQFSVERPDGSNFTLKIRSTKLEDSAMYFCASMVRGPGNTGELFFGEGSRLTVL.

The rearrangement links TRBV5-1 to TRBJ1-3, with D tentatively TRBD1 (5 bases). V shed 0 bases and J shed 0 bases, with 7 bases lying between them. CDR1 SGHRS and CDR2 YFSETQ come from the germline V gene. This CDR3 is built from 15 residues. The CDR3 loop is CASSLGTISGNTIYF. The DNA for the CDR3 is TGCGCCAGCAGCTTGGGGACAATCTCTGGAAACACCATATATTTT.

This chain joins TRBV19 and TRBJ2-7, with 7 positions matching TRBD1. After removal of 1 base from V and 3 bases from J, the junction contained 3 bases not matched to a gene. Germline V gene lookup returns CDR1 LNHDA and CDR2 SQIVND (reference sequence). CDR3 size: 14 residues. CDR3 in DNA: TGTGCCAGTAGTATAGCTCGGGACAGCTACGAGCAGTACTTC. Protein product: CASSIARDSYEQYF. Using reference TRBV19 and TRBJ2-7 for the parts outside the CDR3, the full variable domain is DGGITQSPKYLFRKEGQNVTLSCEQNLNHDAMYWYRQDPGQGLRLIYYSQIVNDFQKGDIAEGYSVSREKKESFPLTVTSAQKNPTAFYLCASSIARDSYEQYFGPGTRLTVT.

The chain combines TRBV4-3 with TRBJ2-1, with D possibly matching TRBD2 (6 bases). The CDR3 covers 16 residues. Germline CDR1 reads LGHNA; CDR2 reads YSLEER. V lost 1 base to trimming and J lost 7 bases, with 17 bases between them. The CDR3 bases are TGCGCCAGCAGCCAAGGAGCGGCGGGACGCGAGAATGAGCAGTTCTTC. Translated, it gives CASSQGAAGRENEQFF.

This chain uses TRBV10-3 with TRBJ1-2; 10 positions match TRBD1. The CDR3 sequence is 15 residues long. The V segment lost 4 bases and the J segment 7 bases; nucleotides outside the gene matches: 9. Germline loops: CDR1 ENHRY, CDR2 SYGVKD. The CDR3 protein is CAISGTGQGISGYTF. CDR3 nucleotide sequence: TGTGCCATCAGTGGTACGGGACAGGGGATCTCTGGCTACACCTTC.

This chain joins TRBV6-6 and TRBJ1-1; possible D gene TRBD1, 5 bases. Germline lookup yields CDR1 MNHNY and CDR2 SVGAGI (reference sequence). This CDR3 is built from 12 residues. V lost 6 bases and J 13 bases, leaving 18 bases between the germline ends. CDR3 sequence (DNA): TGTGCCAGCAGCCAGGCCGGGGGAAACGGTTTCTTT. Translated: CASSQAGGNGFF.

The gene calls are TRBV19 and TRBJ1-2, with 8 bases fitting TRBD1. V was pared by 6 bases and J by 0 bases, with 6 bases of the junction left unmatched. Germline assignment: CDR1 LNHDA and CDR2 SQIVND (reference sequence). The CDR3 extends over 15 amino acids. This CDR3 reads CASSIQGGSNYGYTF. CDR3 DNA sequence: TGTGCCAGTAGCATACAGGGGGGATCTAACTATGGCTACACCTTC.

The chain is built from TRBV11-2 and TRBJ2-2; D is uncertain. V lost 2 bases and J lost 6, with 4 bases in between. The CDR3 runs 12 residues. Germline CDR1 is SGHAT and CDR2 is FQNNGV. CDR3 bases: TGTGCCAGCAGCTTAAGCGCCGGGGAGCTGTTTTTT. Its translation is CASSLSAGELFF.